This T cell receptor (beta chain) was found in a study of shared clonotypes between healthy human individuals. The CDR3 loop spans 19 amino acids. The germline V gene has CDR1 MGHRA and CDR2 YSYEKL. This clone has a single count. Donors included only healthy HIV-negative adults lacking recent acute infections or vaccinations. Clones were read by immunoSEQ multiplex PCR, and TCRdb kept only the in-frame ones, dropping some. The sample shows under 650,000 clones, approximately 95% of them seen only once. The origin of this receptor is a woman younger than 45 in good health. What was sequenced was naive CD4+ T cells sorted from blood. Subset given: CD45RA+ positively selected. The rearrangement links TRBV4-1 to TRBJ2-5; TRBD2 agrees at 14 bases. The tail of the sequence fits TRBJ2-7 better, so the J call may be wrong. CDR3 loop: CASRPVGLAGGHSHYEQYF. For the CDR3, the DNA is TGCGCCAGCAGACCAGTAGGACTAGCGGGAGGTCATTCCCATTACGAGCAGTACTTC.